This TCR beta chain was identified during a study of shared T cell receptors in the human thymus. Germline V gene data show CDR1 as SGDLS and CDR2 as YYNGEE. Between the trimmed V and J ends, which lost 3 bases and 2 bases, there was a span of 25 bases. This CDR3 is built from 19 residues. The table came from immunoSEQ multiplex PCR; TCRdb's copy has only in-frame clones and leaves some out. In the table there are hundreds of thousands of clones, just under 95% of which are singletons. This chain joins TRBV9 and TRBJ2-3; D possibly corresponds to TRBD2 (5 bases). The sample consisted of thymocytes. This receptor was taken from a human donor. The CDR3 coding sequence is TGTGCCAGCAGCGAGACCCGAAATTCGGACTTTTTCTTCACAGATACGCAGTATTTT. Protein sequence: CASSETRNSDFFFTDTQYF.